The clone carrying this TCR beta chain was detected only once. Its antigen remains unknown. These data belong to a study of shared clonotypes between healthy human individuals. Study-wide points: Generation of non-shared clonotypes was less probable than generation of clonotypes shared by all four donors. Sharing across four donors was highest in naive CD4 (approximately 5%) and lowest in memory CD8 (0.4%).

The protocol was immunoSEQ multiplex PCR, while the TCRdb copy is restricted to in-frame clones and leaves out a portion. The table shows millions of clones, with more than 80% occurring only once. V was clipped by 5 bases and J by 8 bases; unmatched bases: 20. Germline V lookup: CDR1 LNHDA, CDR2 SQIVND (reference sequence). The CDR3 is 19 amino acids. The chain recombines TRBV19 with TRBJ2-1; TRBD2 agrees at 11 bases. This receptor was obtained from a young man in good health. The sample was naive CD4+ T cells sorted from blood. Subset denoted: CD45RA+ positively selected. The CDR3 coding sequence is TGTGCCAGTAGTCTCGGGACAGGGACGACTAGCGGGATGGCCTATGAGCAGTTCTTC. It translates to CASSLGTGTTSGMAYEQFF.